The sequence of this T cell receptor (beta chain) was determined in a study of identifying expanded T cells in peripheral blood. The table came from immunoSEQ multiplex PCR; TCRdb's copy has only in-frame clones and leaves some out. Of tens of thousands of clones listed, approximately 84% are singletons. Notes on this clone: Its antigen is undetermined.

The V end lost 4 bases, the J end lost 1 base, and 9 bases lay between the germline ends. Germline values: CDR1 LGHNT, CDR2 FRNRAP. The length of the CDR3 is 14 residues. Findings and caveats of the study: Approximately 2-week clone count variance significantly increased as total template count grew. Technical replicates showed around 1.3 changed clones; approximately two weeks about 16.4; four weeks 19.

This TCR derives from a person aged 18-70 years in good health. The sample was blood. This chain uses TRBV12-5 with TRBJ2-3; D is possibly TRBD2 (5 bases). The CDR3 DNA follows: TGTGCTAGTGGTTCTGGACTCCGCACAGATACGCAGTATTTT. Translating it yields CASGSGLRTDTQYF.